The subject of this entry is one T cell receptor beta chain. The antigen remains unidentified. The data stem from a study of PD-1 blockade in classical Hodgkin lymphoma. The CDR3 contains 14 residues. Germline CDR1 LNHDA, CDR2 SQIVND (reference sequence). V gave up 3 bases and J gave up 0 bases; unmatched junction bases: 1. Time point defined: newly diagnosed, previously untreated cHL patient sample. Researchers used newly diagnosed, untreated classical Hodgkin lymphoma PBMCs for comparison. TCRdb keeps only in-frame clones here, not all; method: immunoSEQ multiplex PCR. Of some 70,000 clones in the sample, over 90% were seen once. General study findings and limits: Newly diagnosed patients were reported to start with lower TCR diversity than healthy donors. The authors have not defined what causes the repertoire differences, possibly disease activity or prior therapy.

The sequenced material came from peripheral blood mononuclear cells (PBMCs). The rearrangement uses TRBV19 and TRBJ1-2; 7 positions agree with TRBD1. The origin of this receptor is a human donor with classical Hodgkin lymphoma. The CDR3 nucleotides are TGTGCCAGTAGTATCGGACAGGCTAACTATGGCTACACCTTC. Protein product: CASSIGQANYGYTF.